This T cell receptor (beta chain) appears in the sequencing data of a study of blood T cell repertoires in COVID-19. Sequenced by immunoSEQ multiplex PCR; TCRdb stores in-frame clones only, minus some. The sample lists about 270,000 clones, 88% occurring once. V lost 3 bases to trimming and J lost 2 bases, with 20 bases between them. Germline CDR1 reads MGHRA; CDR2 reads YSYEKL. The CDR3 has 17 amino acids. The sequencing sample was made of PBMCs or T cells enriched from blood (not recorded which). This TCR was sampled from a woman aged 30 to 39 who had recovered from COVID-19. The rearrangement joins TRBV4-1 to TRBJ2-7; TRBD2 might be the D (6 bases). CDR3 bases: TGCGCCAGCAGCCATGCTCGACTAGTTCTAGGGGCCTACGAGCAGTACTTC. Translating gives CASSHARLVLGAYEQYF.